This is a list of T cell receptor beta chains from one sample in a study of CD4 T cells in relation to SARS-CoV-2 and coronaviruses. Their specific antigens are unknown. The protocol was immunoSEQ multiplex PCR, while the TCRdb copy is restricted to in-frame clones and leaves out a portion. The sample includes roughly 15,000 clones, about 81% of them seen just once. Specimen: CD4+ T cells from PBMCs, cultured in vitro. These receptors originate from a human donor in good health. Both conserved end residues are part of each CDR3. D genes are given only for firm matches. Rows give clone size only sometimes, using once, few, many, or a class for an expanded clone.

CDR3aa: CASSRGGSSNTGELFF
CDR3nt: TGTGCCAGCAGCCGAGGTGGCAGTTCGAACACCGGGGAGCTGTTTTTT
abundance: -
j_gene: TRBJ2-2
d_gene: -
v_gene: TRBV7-8
len: 16

CDR3aa: CASSLQRNTEAFF
CDR3nt: TGTGCCAGCAGTTTACAGCGGAACACTGAAGCTTTCTTT
abundance: -
j_gene: TRBJ1-1
d_gene: -
v_gene: TRBV12-3/TRBV12-4
len: 13

CDR3aa: CASSYSDPHKNTEAFF
CDR3nt: TGTGCCAGCAGTTACTCGGACCCCCACAAGAACACTGAAGCTTTCTTT
abundance: few
j_gene: TRBJ1-1
d_gene: -
v_gene: TRBV6-7
len: 16

CDR3aa: CASSDKLAGGPIEQYF
CDR3nt: TGCGCCAGCAGTGATAAACTAGCGGGGGGGCCGATTGAGCAGTACTTC
abundance: -
j_gene: TRBJ2-7
d_gene: TRBD2
v_gene: TRBV10-2
len: 16

CDR3aa: CASSQGGVGLVGYTF
CDR3nt: TGTGCCAGCAGCCAAGGAGGGGTGGGTCTGGTTGGCTACACCTTC
abundance: -
j_gene: TRBJ1-2
d_gene: -
v_gene: TRBV4-2
len: 15

CDR3aa: CASSWDRNYGYTF
CDR3nt: TGTGCCAGCAGTTGGGACAGAAACTATGGCTACACCTTC
abundance: -
j_gene: TRBJ1-2
d_gene: TRBD1
v_gene: TRBV6-5
len: 13

CDR3aa: CASSLGATSYEQYF
CDR3nt: TGTGCCAGCAGCCTAGGGGCGACCTCCTACGAGCAGTACTTC
abundance: once
j_gene: TRBJ2-7
d_gene: -
v_gene: TRBV11-3
len: 14

CDR3aa: CSVGEASYEQYF
CDR3nt: TGCAGCGTGGGGGAAGCCTCCTACGAGCAGTACTTC
abundance: once
j_gene: TRBJ2-7
d_gene: -
v_gene: TRBV29-1
len: 12

CDR3aa: CASSLTPDRTTGEQFF
CDR3nt: TGTGCCAGCAGCCTAACGCCGGACCGTACCACGGGTGAGCAGTTCTTC
abundance: -
j_gene: TRBJ2-1
d_gene: -
v_gene: TRBV9
len: 16

CDR3aa: CASSPRDDNSPLHF
CDR3nt: TGCGCCAGCAGCCCCCGGGACGACAATTCACCCCTCCACTTT
abundance: -
j_gene: TRBJ1-6
d_gene: -
v_gene: TRBV5-1
len: 14

CDR3aa: CASSQGYVLSYEQYF
CDR3nt: TGTGCCAGCAGCCAAGGGTACGTGCTCTCCTACGAGCAGTACTTC
abundance: -
j_gene: TRBJ2-7
d_gene: -
v_gene: TRBV3-1/TRBV3-2
len: 15

CDR3aa: CASSQEILTGGDYGYTF
CDR3nt: TGTGCCAGCAGCCAGGAAATTTTGACAGGGGGAGACTATGGCTACACCTTC
abundance: few
j_gene: TRBJ1-2
d_gene: TRBD1
v_gene: TRBV6-4
len: 17

CDR3aa: CASSEGGGNIQYF
CDR3nt: TGTGCCAGCAGTGAAGGGGGGGGAAACATTCAGTACTTC
abundance: -
j_gene: TRBJ2-4
d_gene: TRBD2
v_gene: TRBV2
len: 13

CDR3aa: CASRPGTGGKEKLFF
CDR3nt: TGTGCCAGCAGACCCGGGACAGGGGGGAAGGAAAAACTGTTTTTT
abundance: -
j_gene: TRBJ1-4
d_gene: TRBD1
v_gene: TRBV6-5
len: 15

CDR3aa: CSASNRDRASYEQYF
CDR3nt: TGCAGTGCTAGTAATCGGGACAGGGCCTCCTACGAGCAGTACTTC
abundance: -
j_gene: TRBJ2-7
d_gene: TRBD1
v_gene: TRBV20-1
len: 15

CDR3aa: CASTLGTPEAFF
CDR3nt: TGTGCCAGCACCTTAGGGACACCTGAAGCTTTCTTT
abundance: -
j_gene: TRBJ1-1
d_gene: -
v_gene: TRBV6-6
len: 12

CDR3aa: CASSQGAQQYF
CDR3nt: TGCGCCAGCAGCCAAGGAGCCCAGCAGTACTTC
abundance: -
j_gene: TRBJ2-7
d_gene: -
v_gene: TRBV4-1
len: 11

CDR3aa: CASSAQATGELFF
CDR3nt: TGTGCCAGCAGCGCCCAGGCCACCGGGGAGCTGTTTTTT
abundance: -
j_gene: TRBJ2-2
d_gene: -
v_gene: TRBV9
len: 13

CDR3aa: CASSLVSGGASDTQYF
CDR3nt: TGTGCCAGCAGCTTAGTTAGCGGGGGGGCATCGGATACGCAGTATTTT
abundance: -
j_gene: TRBJ2-3
d_gene: TRBD2
v_gene: TRBV7-2
len: 16

CDR3aa: CASSQTGAGNTIYF
CDR3nt: TGTGCCAGCAGCCAAACAGGGGCTGGAAACACCATATATTTT
abundance: -
j_gene: TRBJ1-3
d_gene: TRBD1
v_gene: TRBV3-1/TRBV3-2
len: 14

CDR3aa: CASSLEGGQPYNEQFF
CDR3nt: TGTGCCAGCAGCTTAGAGGGTGGACAGCCCTACAATGAGCAGTTCTTC
abundance: once
j_gene: TRBJ2-1
d_gene: -
v_gene: TRBV11-3
len: 16

CDR3aa: CAIALPEGAGGTQYF
CDR3nt: TGCGCCATCGCCCTCCCCGAGGGGGCGGGGGGGACCCAGTACTTC
abundance: -
j_gene: TRBJ2-5
d_gene: -
v_gene: TRBV10-1
len: 15

CDR3aa: CAISEYGTDAATNEKLFF
CDR3nt: TGTGCCATCAGTGAGTACGGGACAGACGCCGCAACTAATGAAAAACTGTTTTTT
abundance: -
j_gene: TRBJ1-4
d_gene: TRBD1
v_gene: TRBV10-3
len: 18

CDR3aa: CASSILGNTEAFF
CDR3nt: TGTGCCAGTAGTATTTTAGGGAACACTGAAGCTTTCTTT
abundance: -
j_gene: TRBJ1-1
d_gene: -
v_gene: TRBV19
len: 13

CDR3aa: CASSFEGTSFF
CDR3nt: TGTGCCAGCAGCTTCGAAGGGACCTCGTTCTTC
abundance: -
j_gene: TRBJ2-1
d_gene: -
v_gene: TRBV5-4
len: 11

CDR3aa: CASSLVGGLSSYEQYF
CDR3nt: TGTGCCAGCAGCTTAGTAGGGGGCTTAAGCTCCTACGAGCAGTACTTC
abundance: few
j_gene: TRBJ2-7
d_gene: TRBD1
v_gene: TRBV7-9
len: 16

CDR3aa: CASSQGRETQYF
CDR3nt: TGTGCCAGCAGCCAGGGTCGTGAGACCCAGTACTTC
abundance: -
j_gene: TRBJ2-5
d_gene: -
v_gene: TRBV11-1
len: 12

CDR3aa: CASSESGGGEQYF
CDR3nt: TGCGCCAGCAGTGAGTCAGGGGGCGGCGAGCAGTACTTC
abundance: -
j_gene: TRBJ2-7
d_gene: TRBD1
v_gene: TRBV10-1
len: 13

CDR3aa: CASFRQGGSYEQYF
CDR3nt: TGTGCCAGCTTTCGACAGGGCGGCTCCTACGAGCAGTACTTC
abundance: -
j_gene: TRBJ2-7
d_gene: TRBD1
v_gene: TRBV18
len: 14

CDR3aa: CAWSADRVYYGYTF
CDR3nt: TGTGCCTGGAGCGCGGACAGGGTTTACTATGGCTACACCTTC
abundance: -
j_gene: TRBJ1-2
d_gene: TRBD1
v_gene: TRBV30
len: 14

CDR3aa: CASSLVDEQFF
CDR3nt: TGTGCCAGCAGCTTGGTGGATGAGCAGTTCTTC
abundance: -
j_gene: TRBJ2-1
d_gene: -
v_gene: TRBV5-6
len: 11